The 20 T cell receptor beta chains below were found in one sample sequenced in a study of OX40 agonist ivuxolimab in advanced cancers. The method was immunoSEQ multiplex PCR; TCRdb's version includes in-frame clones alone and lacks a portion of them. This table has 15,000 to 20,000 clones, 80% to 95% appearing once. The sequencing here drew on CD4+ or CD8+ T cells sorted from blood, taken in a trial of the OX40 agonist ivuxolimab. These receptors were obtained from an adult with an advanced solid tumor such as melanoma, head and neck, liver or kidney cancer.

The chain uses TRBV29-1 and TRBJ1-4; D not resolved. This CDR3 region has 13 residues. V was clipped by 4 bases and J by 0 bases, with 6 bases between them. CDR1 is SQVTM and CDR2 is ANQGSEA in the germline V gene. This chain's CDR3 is CSVGHTTNEKLFF. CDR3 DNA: TGCAGCGTTGGTCATACAACTAATGAAAAACTGTTTTTT.

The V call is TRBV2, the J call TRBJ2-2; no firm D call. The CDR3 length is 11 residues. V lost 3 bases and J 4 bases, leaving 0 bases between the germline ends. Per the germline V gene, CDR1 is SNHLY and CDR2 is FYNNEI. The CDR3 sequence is CASSDTGELFF. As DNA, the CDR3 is TGTGCCAGCAGTGACACCGGGGAGCTGTTTTTT. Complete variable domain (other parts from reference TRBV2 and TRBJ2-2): EPEVTQTPSHQVTQMGQEVILRCVPISNHLYFYWYRQILGQKVEFLVSFYNNEISEKSEIFDDQFSVERPDGSNFTLKIRSTKLEDSAMYFCASSDTGELFFGEGSRLTVL.

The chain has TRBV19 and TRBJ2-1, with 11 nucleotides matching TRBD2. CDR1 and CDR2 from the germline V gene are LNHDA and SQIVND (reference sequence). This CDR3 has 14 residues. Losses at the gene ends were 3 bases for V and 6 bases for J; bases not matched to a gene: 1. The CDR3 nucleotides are TGTGCCAGTAGTATGGGACTAGCGGTCAATGAGCAGTTCTTC. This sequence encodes CASSMGLAVNEQFF.

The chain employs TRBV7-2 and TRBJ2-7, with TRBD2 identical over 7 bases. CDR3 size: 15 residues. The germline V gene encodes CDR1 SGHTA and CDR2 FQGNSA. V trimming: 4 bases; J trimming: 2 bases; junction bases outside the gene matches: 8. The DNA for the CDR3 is TGTGCCAGCAGCTCACGCAGCGGGGCGACCTACGAGCAGTACTTC. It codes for CASSSRSGATYEQYF.

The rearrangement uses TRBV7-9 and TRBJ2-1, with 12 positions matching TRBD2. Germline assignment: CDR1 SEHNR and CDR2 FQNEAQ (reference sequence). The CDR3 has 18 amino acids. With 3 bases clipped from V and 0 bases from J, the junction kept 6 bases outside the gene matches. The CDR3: CASSFPLAGGSSYNEQFF. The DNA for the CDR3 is TGTGCCAGCAGCTTCCCTCTAGCGGGAGGGAGCTCCTACAATGAGCAGTTCTTC. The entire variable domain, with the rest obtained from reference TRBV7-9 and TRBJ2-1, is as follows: DTGVSQNPRHKITKRGQNVTFRCDPISEHNRLYWYRQTLGQGPEFLTYFQNEAQLEKSRLLSDRFSAERPKGSFSTLEIQRTEQGDSAMYLCASSFPLAGGSSYNEQFFGPGTRLTVL.

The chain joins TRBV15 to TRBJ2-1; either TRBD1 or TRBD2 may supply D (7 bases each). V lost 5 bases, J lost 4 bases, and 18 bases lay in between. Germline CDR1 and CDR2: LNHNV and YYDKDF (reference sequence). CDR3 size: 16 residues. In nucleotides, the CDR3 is TGTGCCACCAGCTACACCCCAGGGGGGGTTTACAATGAGCAGTTCTTC. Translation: CATSYTPGGVYNEQFF.

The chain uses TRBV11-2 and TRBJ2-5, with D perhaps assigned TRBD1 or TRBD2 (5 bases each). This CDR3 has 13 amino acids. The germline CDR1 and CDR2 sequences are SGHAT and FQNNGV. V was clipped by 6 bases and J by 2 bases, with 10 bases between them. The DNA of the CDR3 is TGTGCCAGCAGGGGGGAAGGTCAAGAGACCCAGTACTTC. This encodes CASRGEGQETQYF.

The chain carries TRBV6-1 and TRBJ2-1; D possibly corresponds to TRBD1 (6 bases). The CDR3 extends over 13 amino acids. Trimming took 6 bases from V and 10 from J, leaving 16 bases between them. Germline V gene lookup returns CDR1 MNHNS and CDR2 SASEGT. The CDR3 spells CASRPPMGTEQFF. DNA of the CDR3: TGTGCCAGCAGACCCCCCATGGGGACAGAGCAGTTCTTC.

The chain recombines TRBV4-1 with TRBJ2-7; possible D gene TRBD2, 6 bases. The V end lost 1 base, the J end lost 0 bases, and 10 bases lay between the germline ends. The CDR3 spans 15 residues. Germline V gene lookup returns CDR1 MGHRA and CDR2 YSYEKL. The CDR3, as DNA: TGCGCCAGCAGCCAAGGGCTAGCGAGCTCCTACGAGCAGTACTTC. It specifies CASSQGLASSYEQYF.

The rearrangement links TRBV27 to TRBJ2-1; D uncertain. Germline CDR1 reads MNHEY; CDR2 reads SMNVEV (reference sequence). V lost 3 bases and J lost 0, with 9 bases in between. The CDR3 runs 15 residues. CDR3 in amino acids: CASSLLTSSYNEQFF. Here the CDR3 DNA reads TGTGCCAGCAGTTTGTTGACAAGCTCCTACAATGAGCAGTTCTTC.

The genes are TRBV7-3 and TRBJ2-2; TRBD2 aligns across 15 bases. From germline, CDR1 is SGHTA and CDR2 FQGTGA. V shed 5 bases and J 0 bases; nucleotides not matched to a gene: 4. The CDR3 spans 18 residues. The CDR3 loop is CASSPGLAGGTNTGELFF. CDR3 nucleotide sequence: TGTGCCAGCAGCCCGGGACTAGCGGGAGGAACGAACACCGGGGAGCTGTTTTTT.

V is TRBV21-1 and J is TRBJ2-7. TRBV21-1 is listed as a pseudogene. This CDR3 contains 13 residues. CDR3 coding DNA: TGTGCCAGCAGCTTTAAGGGAACCTACGAGCAGTACTTC. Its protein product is CASSFKGTYEQYF.

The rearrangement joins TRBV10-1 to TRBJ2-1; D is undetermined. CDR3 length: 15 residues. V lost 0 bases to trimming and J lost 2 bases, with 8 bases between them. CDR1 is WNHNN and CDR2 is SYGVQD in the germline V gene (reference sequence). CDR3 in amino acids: CASSESAIPYNEQFF. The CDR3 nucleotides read TGCGCCAGCAGTGAGTCTGCGATTCCCTACAATGAGCAGTTCTTC.

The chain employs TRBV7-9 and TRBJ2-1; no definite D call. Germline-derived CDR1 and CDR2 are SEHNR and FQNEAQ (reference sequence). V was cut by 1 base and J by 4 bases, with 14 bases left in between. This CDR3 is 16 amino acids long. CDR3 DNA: TGTGCCAGCAGCTTAGGTGTGGGCTCTAATTACAATGAGCAGTTCTTC. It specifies CASSLGVGSNYNEQFF. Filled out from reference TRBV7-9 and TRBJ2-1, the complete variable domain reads DTGVSQNPRHKITKRGQNVTFRCDPISEHNRLYWYRQTLGQGPEFLTYFQNEAQLEKSRLLSDRFSAERPKGSFSTLEIQRTEQGDSAMYLCASSLGVGSNYNEQFFGPGTRLTVL.

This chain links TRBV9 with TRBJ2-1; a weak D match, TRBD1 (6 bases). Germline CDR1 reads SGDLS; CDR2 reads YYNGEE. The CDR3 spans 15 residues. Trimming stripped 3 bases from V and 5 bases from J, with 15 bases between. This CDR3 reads CASSARETGHNEQFF. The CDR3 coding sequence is TGTGCCAGCAGCGCGCGAGAGACAGGTCACAATGAGCAGTTCTTC.

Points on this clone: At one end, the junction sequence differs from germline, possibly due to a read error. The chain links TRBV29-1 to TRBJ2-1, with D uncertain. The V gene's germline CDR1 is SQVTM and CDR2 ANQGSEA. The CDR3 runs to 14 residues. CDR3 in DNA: TGCAGCGTAGAAGGGCATAGTGTAGGATTCGAGCAGTTCTTC. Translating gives CSVEGHSVGFEQFF.

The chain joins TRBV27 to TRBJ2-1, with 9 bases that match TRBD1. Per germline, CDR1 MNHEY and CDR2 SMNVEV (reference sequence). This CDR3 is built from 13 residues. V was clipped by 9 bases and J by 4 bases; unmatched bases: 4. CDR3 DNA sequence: TGTGCCAGTAGACAGGGGGGATACAATGAGCAGTTCTTC. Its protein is CASRQGGYNEQFF.

The CDR3 region is CASTFSGGSYEQYF. The CDR3 DNA is TGTGCCAGCACCTTTTCCGGGGGGTCCTACGAGCAGTACTTC. The rearrangement uses TRBV7-8 and TRBJ2-7, with TRBD2 matching over 7 bases. The CDR3 extends over 14 amino acids. Germline V gene sequence: CDR1 SGHVS, CDR2 FQNEAQ. V lost 7 bases, J lost 1 base, and 7 bases stayed unmatched. The complete variable domain, with remaining parts taken from reference TRBV7-8 and TRBJ2-7, reads GAGVSQSPRYKVAKRGQDVALRCDPISGHVSLFWYQQALGQGPEFLTYFQNEAQLDKSGLPSDRFFAERPEGSVSTLKIQRTQQEDSAVYLCASTFSGGSYEQYFGPGTRLTVT.

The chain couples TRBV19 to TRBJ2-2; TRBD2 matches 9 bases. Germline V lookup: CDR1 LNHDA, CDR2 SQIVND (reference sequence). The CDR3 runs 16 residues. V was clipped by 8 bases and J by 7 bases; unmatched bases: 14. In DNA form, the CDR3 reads TGTGCCAGTGACCCGGTTGCGGGAGGGCCGGGCGGGGAGCTGTTTTTT. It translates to CASDPVAGGPGGELFF. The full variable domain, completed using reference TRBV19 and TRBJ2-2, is DGGITQSPKYLFRKEGQNVTLSCEQNLNHDAMYWYRQDPGQGLRLIYYSQIVNDFQKGDIAEGYSVSREKKESFPLTVTSAQKNPTAFYLCASDPVAGGPGGELFFGEGSRLTVL.

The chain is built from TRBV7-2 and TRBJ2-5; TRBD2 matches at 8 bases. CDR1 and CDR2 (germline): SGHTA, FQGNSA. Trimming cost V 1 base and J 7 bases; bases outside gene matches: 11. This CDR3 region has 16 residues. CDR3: CASSLEIAGTPWTQYF. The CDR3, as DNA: TGTGCCAGCAGCTTAGAGATAGCGGGAACCCCATGGACCCAGTACTTC.